This is a list of T cell receptor beta chains from one sample in a study of blood T cell repertoires in COVID-19. Sequenced by immunoSEQ multiplex PCR; TCRdb stores in-frame clones only, minus some. Here the sample spans about 210,000 clones, 89% being singletons. Sample: peripheral blood. The receptors were sampled from a woman between 40 and 55 years old with acute or convalescent COVID-19. Both conserved end residues are part of each CDR3. A D gene is named only where the DNA matches it firmly. The listing skips clone size in some rows; elsewhere it reads once, few, many or a size class.

>TRBV5-5|-|TRBJ2-3|TRBD1
TGTGCCAGCAGCTTGGCGAGGGACAGCGCAGATACGCAGTATTTT
CASSLARDSADTQYF
>TRBV4-2|-|TRBJ1-1|TRBD1
TGTGCCAGCAGCCAACTCGGTGGACAGGGAATATTAGAAGCTTTCTTT
CASSQLGGQGILEAFF
>TRBV5-1|-|TRBJ1-3|-
TGCGCCAGCAGCTTGGGAGGGATCGGGGGAAACACCATATATTTT
CASSLGGIGGNTIYF
>TRBV28|-|TRBJ1-5|-
TGTGCCAGCAGGACAGGCCATCAGCCCCAGCATTTT
CASRTGHQPQHF
>TRBV11-2|-|TRBJ2-3|-
TGTGCCAGCACCGTCACAGATACGCAGTATTTT
CASTVTDTQYF
>TRBV12-3/TRBV12-4|-|TRBJ1-2|TRBD1
TGTGCCAGCAGTTTAGAGACAGGGCTTGGCTACACCTTC
CASSLETGLGYTF
>TRBV7-8|-|TRBJ2-5|-
TGTGCCAGCAGCTTAGGACTAGTAGAGACCCAGTACTTC
CASSLGLVETQYF
>TRBV5-6|-|TRBJ1-1|-
TGTGCCAGCAGCTTGACGGTAGCTGAAGCTTTCTTT
CASSLTVAEAFF
>TRBV7-6|once|TRBJ1-5|TRBD1
TGTGCCAGCAGCCCTGGGACAGGTGTTGATCAGCCCCAGCATTTT
CASSPGTGVDQPQHF
>TRBV11-2|-|TRBJ2-3|TRBD2
TGTGCCAGCAGCCGTCCAGGACTAGCGGTTAGCACAGATACGCAGTATTTT
CASSRPGLAVSTDTQYF
>TRBV4-2|-|TRBJ1-5|-
TGTGCCAGCAGCCAAGAGGACCCCAGGGCCTATAGCAATCAGCCCCAGCATTTT
CASSQEDPRAYSNQPQHF
>TRBV6-2/TRBV6-3|-|TRBJ2-2|-
TGTGCCAGCAGTTACTCGATTAAGGTGCGGCGGAACACCGGGGAGCTGTTTTTT
CASSYSIKVRRNTGELFF
>TRBV27|-|TRBJ1-6|-
TGTGCCAGCAGTTTTCAGGCTAATAATTCACCCCTCCACTTT
CASSFQANNSPLHF
>TRBV7-3|-|TRBJ2-2|-
TGTGCCAGCAGCTTACTGAACACCGGGGAGCTGTTTTTT
CASSLLNTGELFF
>TRBV6-5|-|TRBJ2-3|TRBD1
TGTGCCAGCAGTTCCCGATTGGACAGGGGGATAGATACGCAGTATTTT
CASSSRLDRGIDTQYF
>TRBV19|-|TRBJ2-5|-
TGTGCCAGTAGCTCGGGGGGCGGGGAGACCCAGTACTTC
CASSSGGGETQYF
>TRBV5-1|-|TRBJ1-3|-
TGCGCCAGCGCCCGGACAGCACCTCTTGGAAACACCATATATTTT
CASARTAPLGNTIYF
>TRBV5-1|-|TRBJ1-1|-
TGCGCCAGCAGCTTGGAGCGCCAAGAAGCTTTCTTT
CASSLERQEAFF
>TRBV10-3|few|TRBJ2-2|-
TGTGCTAGCGCAGGGGTCTTGACGACCGGGGAGCTGTTTTTT
CASAGVLTTGELFF
>TRBV11-2|-|TRBJ1-1|-
TGTGCCAGCAGCTTAGATTCGGGGGGGAACACTGAAGCTTTCTTT
CASSLDSGGNTEAFF
>TRBV27|-|TRBJ2-1|-
TGTGCCAGCAGTCCCGGTACGGACAGCAATGAGCAGTTCTTC
CASSPGTDSNEQFF
>TRBV11-1|-|TRBJ1-1|-
TGTGCCAGCAGCTTCGGGGTTGAAGCTTTCTTT
CASSFGVEAFF
>TRBV10-3|-|TRBJ1-2|TRBD1
TGTGCCATCAGCCCCACGGACAGGGGAGGCTACACCTTC
CAISPTDRGGYTF
>TRBV30|-|TRBJ2-5|-
TGTGCCTGGCAAGAACAGGCCCCGGGCGCCCAGTACTTC
CAWQEQAPGAQYF
>TRBV9|-|TRBJ1-2|TRBD1
TGTGCCAGCAGCCATCGGACAGGGGGCGGCGACTATGGCTACACCTTC
CASSHRTGGGDYGYTF
>TRBV19|-|TRBJ1-1|-
TGTGCCAGTAGTATCGGGAGCGGGGGAGGTTACACTGAAGCTTTCTTT
CASSIGSGGGYTEAFF
>TRBV18|-|TRBJ1-2|-
TGTGCCAGCTCACCACAAACCTATTCCAATAACGGCTACACCTTC
CASSPQTYSNNGYTF
>TRBV2|-|TRBJ1-6|-
TGTGCCAGCATTCCAGATTTGAATTCACCCCTCCACTTT
CASIPDLNSPLHF
>TRBV7-3|-|TRBJ2-1|TRBD2
TGTGCCAGCAGCTTATCCCTCCGAGCGGGGGGGGGTGAGCAGTTCTTC
CASSLSLRAGGGEQFF
>TRBV18|-|TRBJ1-5|TRBD1
TGTGCCAGCTCACCTTCTGGGACAGGGAGCAATCAGCCCCAGCATTTT
CASSPSGTGSNQPQHF
>TRBV29-1|-|TRBJ2-1|TRBD2
TGCAGCGTTGCGAGCGGGGGGGCCTTCAATGAGCAGTTCTTC
CSVASGGAFNEQFF
>TRBV10-3|-|TRBJ1-1|-
TGTGCCATCAGTGAGTGGGCAGGGCGTAGGAACACTGAAGCTTTCTTT
CAISEWAGRRNTEAFF
>TRBV7-9|-|TRBJ2-3|-
TGTGCCAGCAGCCCCCGTAGGGGTTCCCCCCTCAGCACAGATACGCAGTATTTT
CASSPRRGSPLSTDTQYF